The 26 T cell receptor beta chains below all came from one sample that was sequenced in a study of cytomegalovirus exposure and HLA in healthy donors. The data were produced by immunoSEQ multiplex PCR, yet TCRdb's version contains in-frame clones alone and is incomplete. The table shows about 130,000 clones, with almost 90% occurring only once. The specimen sequenced was PBMCs. The receptors were sampled from a man aged 25-40 years in good health and CMV-seronegative.

V gene TRBV2 combines with J gene TRBJ2-1; perhaps TRBD1 as D (5 bases). Trimming took 3 bases from V and 7 from J, leaving 16 bases between them. In germline, CDR1 is SNHLY, CDR2 FYNNEI. This CDR3 has 15 amino acids. The CDR3 DNA reads as TGTGCCAGCAGTGAGCCCCCAGGGATCGCGAATGAGCAGTTCTTC. Translating gives CASSEPPGIANEQFF.

The DNA for the CDR3 is TGTGCCAGCTCATCCGGGACAGGGGTCCAGCCCCAGCATTTT. This sequence encodes CASSSGTGVQPQHF. The chain employs TRBV18 and TRBJ1-5, with 10 positions matching TRBD1. The CDR3 covers 14 residues. With V trimmed by 5 bases and J by 7 bases, 5 bases remained unmatched. Germline V gives CDR1 KGHSH, CDR2 LQKENI. Full variable domain (remainder filled in from reference TRBV18 and TRBJ1-5): NAGVMQNPRHLVRRRGQEARLRCSPMKGHSHVYWYRQLPEEGLKFMVYLQKENIIDESGMPKERFSAEFPKEGPSILRIQQVVRGDSAAYFCASSSGTGVQPQHFGDGTRLSIL.

The chain recombines TRBV10-3 with TRBJ2-3; the D gene is possibly TRBD2 (7 bases). V dropped 2 bases and J dropped 4 bases, with 13 bases sitting between them. From germline, CDR1 is ENHRY and CDR2 SYGVKD. The CDR3 runs to 15 residues. The CDR3 protein is CAISETGRGADTQYF. DNA of the CDR3: TGTGCCATCAGTGAGACAGGGAGGGGAGCAGATACGCAGTATTTT.

The rearrangement uses TRBV15 and TRBJ1-2, with D unresolved. Germline V gene lookup returns CDR1 LNHNV and CDR2 YYDKDF (reference sequence). The length of the CDR3 is 14 residues. V was pared by 5 bases and J by 2 bases, with 12 bases between. CDR3 region: CATSPLGQNYGYTF. CDR3 nucleotide sequence: TGTGCCACCAGCCCCCTCGGTCAAAACTATGGCTACACCTTC.

The CDR3 spells CASSFEVAGVRFHEQFF. The CDR3 DNA is TGCGCCAGCAGCTTCGAGGTAGCGGGAGTGCGATTTCATGAGCAGTTCTTC. The V gene is TRBV5-1, the J gene TRBJ2-1; 9 nucleotides line up with TRBD2. CDR1 is SGHRS and CDR2 is YFSETQ in the germline V gene. V dropped 2 bases and J dropped 8; count of bases not matched to a gene: 14. CDR3 length: 17 residues. Looking up the rest from reference TRBV5-1 and TRBJ2-1 gives the full variable domain: KAGVTQTPRYLIKTRGQQVTLSCSPISGHRSVSWYQQTPGQGLQFLFEYFSETQRNKGNFPGRFSGRQFSNSRSEMNVSTLELGDSALYLCASSFEVAGVRFHEQFFGPGTRLTVL.

In nucleotides, the CDR3 is TGTGCCTGGAAAGAGGGACTAGCGGGCCCCGGGGAGCTGTTTTTT. Translation: CAWKEGLAGPGELFF. The chain recombines TRBV30 with TRBJ2-2; TRBD2 matches 12 bases. The CDR3 spans 15 residues. Trimming removed 4 bases from V and 6 bases from J; junction bases left unmatched: 6. The germline gives CDR1 GTSNPN, CDR2 SVGIG (reference sequence).

The chain has TRBV2 and TRBJ2-1; 8 nucleotides agree with TRBD1. CDR1 is SNHLY, CDR2 FYNNEI, per germline. Trimming at V came to 7 bases and at J to 8 bases, leaving 10 bases not matched to a gene. CDR3 size: 14 residues. CDR3: CASKGTGTFDEQFF. The CDR3 nucleotides read TGTGCCAGCAAGGGGACAGGTACGTTTGATGAGCAGTTCTTC.

The V and J genes are TRBV7-2 and TRBJ2-7; D is uncertain. Trimming stripped 1 base from V and 1 base from J, with 11 bases between. The CDR3 covers 15 residues. The germline CDR1 and CDR2 sequences are SGHTA and FQGNSA. The CDR3, as DNA: TGTGCCAGCAGCTTAGTTTCCGACACGTCCTACGAGCAGTACTTC. It yields the protein CASSLVSDTSYEQYF.

The chain has TRBV30 and TRBJ2-2; D may be TRBD2 (5 bases). The V and J ends lost 2 bases and 7 bases respectively, with 17 bases between them. Germline-derived CDR1 and CDR2 are GTSNPN and SVGIG (reference sequence). The CDR3 is 15 amino acids. The CDR3 protein is CAWSLDREKGGELFF. Written as DNA, the CDR3 is TGTGCCTGGAGTCTCGACCGGGAAAAGGGCGGGGAGCTGTTTTTT.

The gene calls are TRBV27 and TRBJ2-2; possible D gene TRBD1, 5 bases. The CDR3 is made up of 16 amino acids. Germline loops: CDR1 MNHEY, CDR2 SMNVEV (reference sequence). V shed 10 bases and J shed 2 bases, with 20 bases lying between them. The CDR3 protein is CATSSRNRQNTGELFF. The CDR3 bases are TGTGCCACCTCGAGCCGGAACAGGCAAAACACCGGGGAGCTGTTTTTT.

This chain uses TRBV6-1 with TRBJ1-2; 7 bases match TRBD1. The J segment lost 9 bases and the V segment lost 3 bases, leaving 10 bases of the junction unmatched. This CDR3 is built from 14 residues. Germline V gene data show CDR1 as MNHNS and CDR2 as SASEGT. The CDR3 sequence is CASSDPSGGISYTF. CDR3 nucleotide sequence: TGTGCCAGCAGTGATCCGTCAGGGGGGATTAGCTACACCTTC.

The rearrangement links TRBV19 to TRBJ2-1; 9 positions agree with TRBD2. The CDR3 spans 17 residues. The junction had 8 bases not matched to a gene; V was cut back by 3 bases and J by 2 bases. Germline lookup yields CDR1 LNHDA and CDR2 SQIVND (reference sequence). CDR3 sequence: CASSMTSGRHAYNEQFF. CDR3 in DNA: TGTGCCAGTAGTATGACTAGCGGTCGCCACGCCTACAATGAGCAGTTCTTC.

This chain connects TRBV5-1 to TRBJ1-1, with TRBD1 as a possible D gene (6 bases). CDR1 SGHRS and CDR2 YFSETQ come from the germline V gene. Trimming shortened V by 0 bases and J by 1 base, and 10 bases separated the two germline ends. CDR3 size: 15 residues. Here the CDR3 DNA reads TGCGCCAGCAGCTTGGTAACAGGGCAGAACACTGAAGCTTTCTTT. It codes for CASSLVTGQNTEAFF.

The chain couples TRBV27 to TRBJ1-1; no clear D gene. Germline values: CDR1 MNHEY, CDR2 SMNVEV (reference sequence). The CDR3 length is 13 residues. With 6 bases removed from V and 0 bases from J, the gap between germline ends came to 8 bases. The CDR3 reads CASSPGLNTEAFF. In DNA, the CDR3 is TGTGCCAGCAGCCCTGGCCTGAACACTGAAGCTTTCTTT.

The chain is built from TRBV11-2 and TRBJ1-2; 9 positions agree with TRBD1. The germline V gene has CDR1 SGHAT and CDR2 FQNNGV. The trim removed 4 bases at V and 4 bases at J, leaving 10 bases unmatched. The CDR3 runs 16 residues. DNA for the CDR3: TGTGCCAGCAGCTCGTTAACAGGGGGCTCGCGCTATGGCTACACCTTC. It translates to CASSSLTGGSRYGYTF. The full variable domain, rest sourced from reference TRBV11-2 and TRBJ1-2, is EAGVAQSPRYKIIEKRQSVAFWCNPISGHATLYWYQQILGQGPKLLIQFQNNGVVDDSQLPKDRFSAERLKGVDSTLKIQPAKLEDSAVYLCASSSLTGGSRYGYTFGSGTRLTVV.

This clone has only one observation. This chain connects TRBV15 to TRBJ1-5; TRBD1 matches at 8 bases. Trimming took 6 bases from V and 7 from J; bases not matched to a gene: 8. Per the germline V gene, CDR1 is LNHNV and CDR2 is YYDKDF (reference sequence). The CDR3 has 14 residues. CDR3 in amino acids: CATSPGGGGQPQHF. The CDR3 DNA reads as TGTGCCACCAGTCCAGGGGGCGGGGGACAGCCCCAGCATTTT.

This chain joins TRBV19 and TRBJ1-1; a weak D match, TRBD1 (5 bases). Trimming cost V 3 bases and J 0 bases, with 8 bases left between them. Germline assignment: CDR1 LNHDA and CDR2 SQIVND (reference sequence). This CDR3 has 14 residues. The CDR3 here is CASSITRVNTEAFF. In DNA, the CDR3 is TGTGCCAGTAGTATCACCAGGGTGAACACTGAAGCTTTCTTT. The complete variable domain, with remaining parts taken from reference TRBV19 and TRBJ1-1, reads DGGITQSPKYLFRKEGQNVTLSCEQNLNHDAMYWYRQDPGQGLRLIYYSQIVNDFQKGDIAEGYSVSREKKESFPLTVTSAQKNPTAFYLCASSITRVNTEAFFGQGTRLTVV.

In this sample, this clone turned up a few times. This sample includes further DNA sequences coding for the same CDR3. The chain is built from TRBV7-9 and TRBJ1-1, with TRBD1 matching over 8 bases. The CDR3 is 15 residues long. Germline lookup yields CDR1 SEHNR and CDR2 FQNEAQ (reference sequence). With 5 bases clipped from V and 0 bases from J, the junction kept 5 bases outside the gene matches. CDR3 sequence (DNA): TGTGCCAGCAGCCCGAGGGACAGGCTGAACACTGAAGCTTTCTTT. Protein sequence: CASSPRDRLNTEAFF.

V gene TRBV30 combines with J gene TRBJ1-1, with D uncertain. This CDR3 is 12 amino acids long. V gave up 2 bases and J gave up 7 bases, with 11 bases separating them. Germline V CDR1 and CDR2: GTSNPN, SVGIG (reference sequence). CDR3 amino acids: CAWSTGSGEAFF. CDR3 DNA sequence: TGTGCCTGGAGTACCGGAAGCGGTGAAGCTTTCTTT.

The chain carries TRBV5-1 and TRBJ2-7, with D maybe TRBD2 (6 bases). CDR1 is SGHRS, CDR2 YFSETQ, per germline. The CDR3 length is 15 residues. Trimming pared 4 bases from V and 3 bases from J, leaving 17 bases between. The CDR3 reads CASSPDEAGFYEQYF. CDR3 nucleotide sequence: TGCGCCAGCAGCCCCGATGAGGCGGGATTCTACGAGCAGTACTTC.

This chain connects TRBV4-1 to TRBJ2-3; TRBD1 matches 8 bases. CDR3 size: 14 residues. V shed 0 bases and J 14 bases; nucleotides not matched to a gene: 10. Germline V gene sequence: CDR1 MGHRA, CDR2 YSYEKL. The CDR3: CASSQDSPGTGVYF. CDR3 nucleotide sequence: TGCGCCAGCAGCCAAGATTCCCCCGGGACAGGAGTGTATTTT.

V gene TRBV5-1 combines with J gene TRBJ2-3; 13 bases map to TRBD2. Germline loops: CDR1 SGHRS, CDR2 YFSETQ. The V gene end was trimmed by 4 bases and the J gene end by 6 bases; junction bases not matched to a gene: 14. The CDR3 covers 18 residues. CDR3 region: CASSRTGTSGDIGDTQYF. The DNA of the CDR3 is TGCGCCAGCAGCAGAACCGGGACTAGCGGGGACATTGGGGATACGCAGTATTTT.

This chain connects TRBV15 to TRBJ1-1, with D tentatively TRBD1 (5 bases). The CDR3 loop spans 13 amino acids. Trimming removed 7 bases at V and 5 bases at J, with 14 bases between. CDR1 is LNHNV, CDR2 YYDKDF, per germline (reference sequence). CDR3 region: CATNSRGETEAFF. The DNA of the CDR3 is TGTGCCACCAATTCAAGGGGCGAAACTGAAGCTTTCTTT.

The chain joins TRBV7-2 to TRBJ2-7, with TRBD1 matching over 9 bases. CDR3 length equals 15 residues. J gave up 6 bases and V 5 bases, and 11 bases lay outside the gene matches. Germline lookup yields CDR1 SGHTA and CDR2 FQGNSA. The CDR3 is CASSPGTGRRGEQYF. CDR3 bases: TGTGCCAGCAGCCCGGGGACAGGGAGGAGGGGCGAGCAGTACTTC.

This clone came up a few times. The chain recombines TRBV16 with TRBJ2-3, with 10 bases that match TRBD1. The germline V gene has CDR1 KGHSY and CDR2 FQNENV. The CDR3 has 15 amino acids. V trimming: 2 bases; J trimming: 6 bases; junction bases outside the gene matches: 5. CDR3 DNA: TGTGCCAGCAGCCAAGGACAGGGGGGATCGGATACGCAGTATTTT. Translation: CASSQGQGGSDTQYF. Full variable domain (rest looked up from reference TRBV16 and TRBJ2-3): GEEVAQTPKHLVRGEGQKAKLYCAPIKGHSYVFWYQQVLKNEFKFLISFQNENVFDETGMPKERFSAKCLPNSPCSLEIQATKLEDSAVYFCASSQGQGGSDTQYFGPGTRLTVL.

This chain joins TRBV6-1 and TRBJ2-7; maybe TRBD2 (5 bases). Germline CDR1 and CDR2: MNHNS and SASEGT. V was clipped by 0 bases and J by 7 bases, with 13 bases between them. CDR3 length: 14 residues. CDR3 residues: CASSEALVRGEQYF. The CDR3 DNA reads TGTGCCAGCAGTGAAGCATTAGTCCGAGGGGAGCAGTACTTC.